A selection of T cell receptor beta chains follows, all from one sample in a study of T cells after yellow fever vaccination. TCRdb reanalysed the 5' RACE reads using MiXCR and keeps one entry per CDR3 protein. Of around 340,000 distinct CDR3 sequences detected, approximately 12% appear once; the ten largest clones hold 3.2%. This specimen consisted of CD4+ T cells sorted from PBMCs, obtained 15 days after the yellow fever booster vaccination. The source of these receptors is a man between 18 and 35 years old who received the YFV17D yellow fever vaccine. CDR3s include the opening cysteine and the closing phenylalanine or tryptophan. Fields, in order: clone size, J gene, D gene, V gene, CDR3 protein, CDR3 DNA. D genes are given only for firm matches. Size is omitted from some rows. Given values are once, few, many or a class for expanded clones.

.,TRBJ2-7,.,TRBV10-3,CAISESVYEQYF,TGTGCCATCAGTGAATCGGTCTACGAGCAGTACTTC
many,TRBJ1-1,.,TRBV5-1,CASSQQGNTEAFF,TGTGCCAGCAGCCAACAGGGGAACACTGAAGCTTTCTTT
.,TRBJ1-2,TRBD1,TRBV6-6,CASKTTGTAYGYTF,TGTGCCAGCAAAACGACCGGGACAGCTTATGGCTACACCTTC
.,TRBJ1-2,.,TRBV19,CASSTQMWPGYGYTF,TGTGCCAGTAGTACCCAGATGTGGCCCGGCTATGGCTACACCTTC
few,TRBJ1-2,.,TRBV5-1,CASSLVGSGYGYTF,TGCGCCAGCAGCTTGGTGGGAAGTGGCTATGGCTACACCTTC
.,TRBJ1-2,TRBD1,TRBV30,CAWSGAGGNYGYTF,TGTGCCTGGAGTGGGGCAGGGGGGAACTATGGCTACACCTTC
few,TRBJ2-3,TRBD1,TRBV7-3,CASSIPGQGKTDTQYF,TGTGCCAGCAGCATTCCGGGACAGGGTAAAACAGATACGCAGTATTTT
.,TRBJ1-2,.,TRBV6-5,CASLTEAGGYTF,TGTGCCAGCCTAACGGAGGCTGGGGGCTACACCTTC
few,TRBJ2-6,.,TRBV24-1,CATSDFRAGANVLTF,TGTGCCACCAGTGATTTCAGGGCCGGGGCCAACGTCCTGACTTTC
.,TRBJ1-4,.,TRBV7-2,CASRPGGTYGEKLFF,TGTGCCAGCAGACCCGGGGGGACTTATGGGGAAAAACTGTTTTTT
few,TRBJ2-2,.,TRBV4-3,CASSQAASGELFF,TGCGCCAGCAGCCAAGCGGCTTCCGGGGAGCTGTTTTTT
.,TRBJ1-1,.,TRBV7-9,CASSSNLQAVTEAFF,TGTGCCAGCAGCTCTAACTTACAGGCGGTCACTGAAGCTTTCTTT
few,TRBJ1-1,.,TRBV4-2,CASSQEGEAFF,TGTGCCAGCAGCCAAGAGGGTGAAGCTTTCTTT
few,TRBJ2-1,TRBD2,TRBV4-3,CASSLETSVPEQFF,TGCGCCAGCAGCCTCGAGACTAGCGTTCCTGAGCAGTTCTTC
few,TRBJ2-2,.,TRBV7-2,CASSSRLYNSNTGELFF,TGTGCCAGCAGCTCAAGGTTGTACAACTCGAACACCGGGGAGCTGTTTTTT
few,TRBJ2-3,.,TRBV20-1,CSAPLSGGGRGTQYF,TGCAGTGCTCCTCTCTCGGGTGGGGGAAGAGGTACGCAGTATTTT
few,TRBJ2-2,.,TRBV4-1,CASSHGQGVGSTGELFF,TGCGCCAGCAGCCATGGGCAGGGCGTAGGTAGCACCGGGGAGCTGTTTTTT
few,TRBJ1-4,.,TRBV4-3,CASSQYDSRREKLFF,TGCGCCAGCAGCCAATATGACAGTCGTCGTGAAAAACTGTTTTTT
few,TRBJ1-1,.,TRBV25-1,CASSDPEGTEAFF,TGTGCCAGCAGTGACCCCGAAGGGACTGAAGCTTTCTTT
few,TRBJ1-2,TRBD1,TRBV7-9,CASSPGGQAASRGYTF,TGTGCCAGCAGCCCAGGGGGACAGGCGGCTAGTAGGGGCTACACCTTC
.,TRBJ1-1,.,TRBV20-1,CSAPTNTEAFF,TGCAGTGCTCCGACGAACACTGAAGCTTTCTTT
.,TRBJ2-1,.,TRBV7-3,CASSPLEPGGDQFF,TGTGCCAGCAGCCCCCTTGAGCCGGGGGGCGATCAGTTCTTC
.,TRBJ1-1,.,TRBV5-1,CASSIDVSGTEAFF,TGCGCCAGCAGCATCGACGTGAGCGGCACTGAAGCTTTCTTT
many,TRBJ1-2,.,TRBV20-1,CSARPPGGPHTF,TGCAGTGCTCGCCCACCGGGGGGACCTCACACCTTC
.,TRBJ2-5,TRBD2,TRBV28,CASSWGGRETQYF,TGTGCCAGCAGTTGGGGAGGGCGAGAGACCCAGTACTTC
.,TRBJ2-5,.,TRBV24-1,CATSDRAQETQYF,TGTGCCACCAGTGATCGGGCGCAAGAGACCCAGTACTTC
.,TRBJ2-5,TRBD2,TRBV10-2,CASKVGGAETQYF,TGCGCCAGCAAAGTCGGGGGGGCGGAGACCCAGTACTTC
few,TRBJ1-5,.,TRBV4-2,CASSQGTVGSNQPQHF,TGTGCCAGCAGCCAAGGGACAGTTGGTAGCAATCAGCCCCAGCATTTT
many,TRBJ1-5,TRBD1,TRBV6-6,CASRDRAGQPQHF,TGTGCCAGCAGAGACAGGGCAGGACAGCCCCAGCATTTT